This T cell receptor (beta chain) stems from a study of cytomegalovirus exposure and HLA in healthy donors (dated by TCRdb to 2017 to 2019). Looking at the study overall: The 666 repertoires of the first cohort and the roughly 110 validation repertoires were produced on the same platform, according to a later analysis. The study was designed to test whether signatures of past pathogen exposure could be identified by cataloging public T cell receptors. A separate validation cohort of roughly 130 different subjects was used in addition to the 666-subject first cohort. To predict cytomegalovirus infection status, the study combined high-throughput TCR immunosequencing, statistical association of individual TCRs with disease status, and machine learning. Overall study results and their limits: The authors suggested that the approach could potentially be extended to other disease states and immunological phenotypes. In a later analysis, TCRs clustered in the first cohort were found to also tend to co-occur in the 120 or so validation repertoires, with roughly 93% of cluster scores above 0. The classifier was reported to diagnose cytomegalovirus status with high specificity and sensitivity in both the original and validation cohorts. In the study, around 150 TCR beta chains were listed as associated with cytomegalovirus. In vitro tests confirmed that three of the cytomegalovirus-associated TCR beta chains recognize cytomegalovirus antigens. The validation cohort had no HLA typing available for a later analysis, so co-occurrence within that cohort was assessed over all 120 or so repertoires. Most TCR sequences were observed very rarely across donors, whereas some public TCRs were present in many individuals.

Library preparation employed the immunoSEQ multiplex PCR assay. The paper's processing steps were these. A statistical classification framework was developed to diagnose cytomegalovirus status using the catalog of TCR beta chain sequences. What TCRdb holds here is the immuneACCESS table cut down to in-frame rearrangements. Part of the clones is not present; checked against another copy, under half of the missing clones reflect an unresolved V gene, and the others are unexplained. V, J and clone size are those of that table, while D and trimming were read from the DNA. Counted in this sample were some 150,000 clones; roughly nine tenths of them appeared once. Around 0.7% of the sample rests with the top ten. About this clone: Its antigen specificity is not known. No qualities accompany the bases; no much larger clone lies one base away.

The donors belonged to the validation cohort of approximately 130 subjects, which was separate from the roughly 670-subject first cohort. This receptor was taken from a man younger than 35 in good health and CMV-seronegative. Sequencing used PBMCs.

The CDR3: CAWSVKGGYGYTF. At the DNA level, the sequence is TGTGCCTGGAGTGTTAAGGGGGGGTATGGCTACACCTTC. The chain links TRBV30 with TRBJ1-2; the D gene is possibly TRBD1, with 6 bases matching. Including cysteine and phenylalanine, the CDR3 has 13 amino acids. Only the CDR3 DNA is retained, 39 bases long and in frame from the first base. Per the germline V gene (reference sequence), GTSNPN is the CDR1 and SVGIG is the CDR2. The trim is 0 bases for V and 5 bases for J, with a gap of 10 bases between the germline ends.